Each of the 30 T cell receptor beta chains below was sequenced from the same sample in a study of T cells expressing NK-cell markers (TCRdb year 2020). The method behind the library was 5' RACE. Sequencing used an Illumina HiSeq 2000. Following TCRdb reprocessing, every CDR3 protein sequence forms one entry, and DNA is not provided. The table kept for this sample lists more than 400,000 distinct CDR3 sequences. The ten largest clones capture roughly 8% of the sample. The sequenced sample consisted of blood T cells: a sorted CD56 or NKG2C T cell subset, CD4+ or CD8+ T cells, or bulk PBMC T cells (not recorded which). Receptor source: a woman between 18 and 69 years old in good health.

The chain combines TRBV27 with TRBJ1-2; TCRdb gives TRBD1 as the D gene, but with no DNA this cannot be confirmed. The CDR3 runs 18 residues. CDR1 and CDR2 from the germline V gene are MNHEY and SMNVEV (reference sequence). The CDR3 here is CASSLLPQGQGANYGYTF.

This sequence joins TRBV18 and TRBJ2-3. The CDR3 totals 12 residues. The germline V gene has CDR1 KGHSH and CDR2 LQKENI. CDR3 loop: CASSPLEDTQYF.

The V call is TRBV7-7, the J call TRBJ2-2. The CDR3 contains 13 residues. Per germline, CDR1 SSHAT and CDR2 FNYEAQ (reference sequence). The CDR3 loop reads CASSPRNTGELFF.

The chain joins TRBV5-6 to TRBJ2-1. Germline V gene sequence: CDR1 SGHDT, CDR2 YYEEEE. The CDR3 loop spans 12 amino acids. The CDR3 spells CASSFNYNEQFF.

This chain joins TRBV6-1 and TRBJ2-1; TCRdb's D gene call, TRBD2, goes unchecked for lack of DNA. Germline CDR1 and CDR2: MNHNS and SASEGT. This CDR3 contains 17 residues. The CDR3 loop reads CASSLRGNAGGRDEQFF.

CDR3 sequence: CASSTRRGQRPNTGELFF. The rearrangement links TRBV19 to TRBJ2-2; TCRdb reports TRBD1, a call that lacks DNA to check it against. This CDR3 is built from 18 residues. Germline values: CDR1 LNHDA, CDR2 SQIVND (reference sequence).

The chain employs TRBV7-8 and TRBJ2-1; TCRdb's D call, TRBD1, is unchecked because there is no DNA. CDR3 length: 13 amino acids. The germline gives CDR1 SGHVS, CDR2 FQNEAQ. The CDR3 loop reads CASSLIWGNEQFF.

J is TRBJ2-3 and V is TRBV5-5. The CDR3 length is 13 residues. Germline V gene sequence: CDR1 SGHKS, CDR2 YYEKEE (reference sequence). CDR3 sequence reads: CASSFSVGDTQYF.

The gene calls are TRBV12-3 or TRBV12-4 and TRBJ2-7; TCRdb calls TRBD1, which cannot be checked without DNA. The CDR3 covers 16 residues. CDR3 protein: CASTLGGGKSSYEQYF.

The V and J genes are TRBV21-1 and TRBJ2-3; TCRdb lists TRBD2, though no DNA is available to test this call. TRBV21-1 is a recognized pseudogene. This CDR3 is built from 19 residues. CDR3 amino acids: CASSKTEESGGPGTDTQYF.

The rearrangement links TRBV10-3 to TRBJ2-3; TCRdb lists TRBD1, though no DNA is available to test this call. CDR1 and CDR2 (germline): ENHRY, SYGVKD. This CDR3 region has 14 residues. This CDR3 is CAISEGAVTDTQYF.

The chain joins TRBV7-9 to TRBJ2-7; TCRdb's D call, TRBD1, is unchecked because there is no DNA. The V gene's germline CDR1 is SEHNR and CDR2 FQNEAQ (reference sequence). This CDR3 has 13 amino acids. The CDR3 is CASSVGTTWEQYF.

J is TRBJ1-2 and V is TRBV6-5; the D call of TRBD1 rests on TCRdb alone, since no DNA is present to check it. The CDR3 has 14 residues. Per germline, CDR1 MNHEY and CDR2 SVGAGI. This CDR3 is CASSYSSRAYGYTF.

The chain employs TRBV7-8 and TRBJ2-1; the TCRdb call, TRBD2, lacks DNA for checking. The germline gives CDR1 SGHVS, CDR2 FQNEAQ. The CDR3 extends over 15 amino acids. CDR3 residues: CASSTGSGTYNEQFF.

The genes are TRBV19 and TRBJ1-1. Germline V gene lookup returns CDR1 LNHDA and CDR2 SQIVND (reference sequence). The CDR3 spans 14 residues. The CDR3 sequence: CASSNRIGRSEAFF.

The chain uses TRBV6-2 or TRBV6-3 and TRBJ1-1; TCRdb indicates TRBD1, and absent DNA this call remains unverified. Per the germline V gene, CDR1 is MNHEY and CDR2 is SVGEGT. The CDR3 contains 13 residues. This chain's CDR3 is CASSYSSPGRAFF.

The rearrangement joins TRBV7-9 to TRBJ1-2. Germline CDR1 reads SEHNR; CDR2 reads FQNEAQ (reference sequence). The CDR3 consists of 13 residues. CDR3 sequence: CASSREASNGYTF.

The chain couples TRBV28 to TRBJ2-5; TCRdb reports TRBD1, a call that lacks DNA to check it against. Germline CDR1 is MDHEN and CDR2 is SYDVKM. The CDR3 runs to 16 residues. Here the CDR3 reads CASSKNPRGFQETQYF. Full variable domain (rest looked up from reference TRBV28 and TRBJ2-5): DVKVTQSSRYLVKRTGEKVFLECVQDMDHENMFWYRQDPGLGLRLIYFSYDVKMKEKGDIPEGYSVSREKKERFSLILESASTNQTSMYLCASSKNPRGFQETQYFGPGTRLLVL.

This chain connects TRBV9 to TRBJ1-2; the D call of TRBD1 rests on TCRdb alone, since no DNA is present to check it. The CDR3 consists of 16 residues. Germline values: CDR1 SGDLS, CDR2 YYNGEE. CDR3 sequence: CASSTRGGGRNYGYTF.

The chain carries TRBV6-5 and TRBJ1-5; TCRdb picks TRBD1, but there is no DNA to check that call. This CDR3 comprises 16 residues. In germline, CDR1 is MNHEY, CDR2 SVGAGI. The CDR3: CASSSPTGGSNQPQHF.

The V and J genes are TRBV15 and TRBJ2-7; TCRdb's assignment of TRBD1 cannot be checked, as there is no DNA. Germline V gene lookup returns CDR1 LNHNV and CDR2 YYDKDF (reference sequence). The CDR3 spans 13 residues. CDR3 sequence reads: CATSSIRGGEQYF. The full variable domain, rest sourced from reference TRBV15 and TRBJ2-7, is DAMVIQNPRYQVTQFGKPVTLSCSQTLNHNVMYWYQQKSSQAPKLLFHYYDKDFNNEADTPDNFQSRRPNTSFCFLDIRSPGLGDTAMYLCATSSIRGGEQYFGPGTRLTVT.

The chain is built from TRBV18 and TRBJ1-1; as DNA is missing, the TRBD1 call by TCRdb cannot be tested. CDR1 and CDR2 from the germline V gene are KGHSH and LQKENI. The CDR3 runs to 15 residues. CDR3 in amino acids: CASSPGQGLATEAFF.

The chain couples TRBV10-3 to TRBJ2-3; TCRdb proposes TRBD2, but this gene call is untestable without DNA. The CDR3 contains 20 residues. In germline, CDR1 is ENHRY, CDR2 SYGVKD. The CDR3 spells CAISRTGTSEGVGPTDTQYF.

This chain joins TRBV5-1 and TRBJ2-3; TCRdb gives TRBD1 as the D gene, but with no DNA this cannot be confirmed. Germline CDR1 and CDR2: SGHRS and YFSETQ. This CDR3 region has 14 residues. The CDR3 sequence: CASSIGQGTDTQYF.

The chain combines TRBV12-3 or TRBV12-4 with TRBJ2-1; the TRBD2 assignment by TCRdb is unverifiable without DNA. This CDR3 comprises 15 residues. The CDR3 sequence is CASSLTSGLYNEQFF.

The rearrangement uses TRBV6-2 or TRBV6-3 and TRBJ1-5. Germline CDR1 reads MNHEY; CDR2 reads SVGEGT. The CDR3 spans 16 residues. Here the CDR3 reads CASSYGGLRGNQPQHF.

The gene calls are TRBV7-2 and TRBJ2-7; TCRdb's D call, TRBD1, is unchecked because there is no DNA. CDR1 is SGHTA and CDR2 is FQGNSA in the germline V gene. This CDR3 contains 14 residues. This chain's CDR3 is CASSFQGQTYEQYF.

The chain combines TRBV7-2 with TRBJ2-3; no DNA is available, so the TRBD1 call from TCRdb remains unchecked. The CDR3 covers 15 residues. Germline lookup yields CDR1 SGHTA and CDR2 FQGNSA. The CDR3 spells CASASRGPSTDTQYF.

The CDR3 protein is CASSPQWSNEKLFF. V and J are TRBV5-5 and TRBJ1-4. This CDR3 has 14 residues. Germline assignment: CDR1 SGHKS and CDR2 YYEKEE (reference sequence).

The rearrangement uses TRBV12-3 or TRBV12-4 and TRBJ2-5; TCRdb's D gene call, TRBD1, goes unchecked for lack of DNA. The CDR3 is made up of 13 amino acids. CDR3: CASSLGRRETQYF.